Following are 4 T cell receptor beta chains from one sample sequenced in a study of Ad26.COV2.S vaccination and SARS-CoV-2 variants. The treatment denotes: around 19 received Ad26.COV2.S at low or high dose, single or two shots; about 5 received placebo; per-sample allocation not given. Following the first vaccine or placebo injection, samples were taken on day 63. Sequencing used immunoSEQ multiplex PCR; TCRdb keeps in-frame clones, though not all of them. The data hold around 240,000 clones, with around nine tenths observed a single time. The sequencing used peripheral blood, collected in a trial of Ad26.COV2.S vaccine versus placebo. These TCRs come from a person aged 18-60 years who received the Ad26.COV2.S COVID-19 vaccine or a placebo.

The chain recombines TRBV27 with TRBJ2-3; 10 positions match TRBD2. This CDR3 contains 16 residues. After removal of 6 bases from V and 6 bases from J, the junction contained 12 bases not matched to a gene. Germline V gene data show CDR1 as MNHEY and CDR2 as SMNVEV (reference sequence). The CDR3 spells CASSSFGLAGADTQYF. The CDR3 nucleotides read TGTGCCAGCAGCAGTTTTGGGCTAGCGGGAGCGGATACGCAGTATTTT.

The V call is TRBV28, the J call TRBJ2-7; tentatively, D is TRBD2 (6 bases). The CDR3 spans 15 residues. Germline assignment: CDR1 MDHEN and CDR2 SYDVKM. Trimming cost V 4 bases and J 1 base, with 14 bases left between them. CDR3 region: CASSSFGSLSYEQYF. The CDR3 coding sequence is TGTGCCAGCAGTTCGTTCGGGAGCCTATCCTACGAGCAGTACTTC.

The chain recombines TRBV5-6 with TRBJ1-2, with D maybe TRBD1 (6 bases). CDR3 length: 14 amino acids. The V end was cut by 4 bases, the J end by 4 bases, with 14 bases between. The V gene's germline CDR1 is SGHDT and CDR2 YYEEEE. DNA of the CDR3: TGTGCCAGCAGCCGAGGGGGGCTTGGCTATGGCTACACCTTC. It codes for CASSRGGLGYGYTF. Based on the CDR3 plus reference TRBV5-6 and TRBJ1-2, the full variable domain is DAGVTQSPTHLIKTRGQQVTLRCSPKSGHDTVSWYQQALGQGPQFIFQYYEEEERQRGNFPDRFSGHQFPNYSSELNVNALLLGDSALYLCASSRGGLGYGYTFGSGTRLTVV.

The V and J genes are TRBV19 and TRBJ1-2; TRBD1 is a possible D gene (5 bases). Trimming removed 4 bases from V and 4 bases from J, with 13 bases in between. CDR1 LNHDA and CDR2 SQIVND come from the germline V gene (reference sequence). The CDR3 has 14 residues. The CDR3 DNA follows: TGTGCCAGTAGTAGGCAGGGAAACATCTATGGCTACACCTTC. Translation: CASSRQGNIYGYTF.